This is a list of T cell receptor beta chains from one sample in a study of blood T cell repertoires in COVID-19. Repertoires were generated with immunoSEQ multiplex PCR, while TCRdb's copy carries only in-frame clones and drops some. The sample carries fewer than 65,000 clones, about nine tenths recorded once. The sample comprised peripheral blood. The receptors shown here come from a human donor in a cohort sampled during active COVID-19. CDR3s include the opening cysteine and the closing phenylalanine or tryptophan. A D gene is named only where the DNA matches it firmly. Expanded clones get a size class; other rows say once, few or many, or leave the size out.

clone_size	v_call	d_call	j_call	cdr3_nt	cdr3_aa
few	TRBV5-1	TRBD1	TRBJ2-3	TGCGCCAGCAGCTTGGAGCAGGGGGCGCGCGCAGATACGCAGTATTTT	CASSLEQGARADTQYF
-	TRBV27	-	TRBJ1-6	TGTGCCAGCAGTTACGGCGGTGTTGTTTCACCCCTCCACTTT	CASSYGGVVSPLHF
once	TRBV5-1	-	TRBJ2-5	TGCGCCAGCGCAGGGGAGACCCAGTACTTC	CASAGETQYF
-	TRBV28	-	TRBJ1-4	TGTGCCAGCAGTTCGATGCCAGGCAGCAATGAAAAACTGTTTTTT	CASSSMPGSNEKLFF
-	TRBV7-3	TRBD2	TRBJ2-2	TGTGCCAGCAGCGTCCTGACTAGCGGGAGCATCAGCGGGGAGCTGTTTTTT	CASSVLTSGSISGELFF
-	TRBV27	-	TRBJ2-6	TGTGCCAGCAGTTTCGGGGGATTCTCTGGGGCCAACGTCCTGACTTTC	CASSFGGFSGANVLTF
-	TRBV2	TRBD2	TRBJ2-3	TGTGCCAGCAGGGAGACGGACCTAGCGGGAACAGATACGCAGTATTTT	CASRETDLAGTDTQYF
-	TRBV11-2	-	TRBJ1-1	TGTGCCAGCAGCTTAGATCTAGGAAGGAACATGAACACTGAAGCTTTCTTT	CASSLDLGRNMNTEAFF
-	TRBV19	-	TRBJ1-5	TGTGCCAGTAGTACCCACTATCTTAGCTATAGCAATCAGCCCCAGCATTTT	CASSTHYLSYSNQPQHF
-	TRBV7-9	TRBD1	TRBJ1-4	TGTGCCAGTCGGAGGGGGCGGGAAAAACTGTTTTTT	CASRRGREKLFF
-	TRBV7-9	-	TRBJ2-5	TGTGCCAGCAGCCCCGGGAGTTGGGAGACCCAGTACTTC	CASSPGSWETQYF
-	TRBV27	TRBD1	TRBJ1-1	TGTGCCAGCAGTGGGCGCGACAGGGTGAACACTGAAGCTTTCTTT	CASSGRDRVNTEAFF
once	TRBV6-1	-	TRBJ1-2	TGTGCCAGCAGTGACAGGACCGGGGTCTATGGCTACACCTTC	CASSDRTGVYGYTF
-	TRBV6-6	-	TRBJ1-3	TGTGCCAGCAACGGGGGGCAGGGTGCGAACACCATATATTTT	CASNGGQGANTIYF
-	TRBV20-1	-	TRBJ2-7	TGCAGTGCTAGTTCGGTACTTTTGGTGGGAGAACCCGACGAGCAGTACTTC	CSASSVLLVGEPDEQYF
-	TRBV5-1	-	TRBJ1-2	TGCGCCAGCAGGACAGGAGCTAACTATGGCTACACCTTC	CASRTGANYGYTF
-	TRBV7-9	TRBD1	TRBJ1-2	TGTGCCAGCAGCCGGGACAGGGATGTTCTTGGCTACACCTTC	CASSRDRDVLGYTF
-	TRBV12-5	-	TRBJ1-1	TGTGCTAGTGGTCTTTCCTCGGGGGGGACTGAAGCTTTCTTT	CASGLSSGGTEAFF
-	TRBV5-1	TRBD1	TRBJ2-2	TGCGCCACCAAGGGGGACAGGGATGACGGGGAGCTGTTTTTT	CATKGDRDDGELFF
-	TRBV3-1/TRBV3-2	-	TRBJ1-1	TGTGCCAGCAGCCGGGCCAGGAACGCGAACACTGAAGCTTTCTTT	CASSRARNANTEAFF
-	TRBV5-1	-	TRBJ2-3	TGCGCCAGCAGCTTGGGCAGGGGATCAGCAGATACGCAGTATTTT	CASSLGRGSADTQYF
-	TRBV7-9	-	TRBJ2-3	TGTGCCAGCAGCTTAACCCTGGCGGGCACAGATACGCAGTATTTT	CASSLTLAGTDTQYF
-	TRBV19	TRBD1	TRBJ1-5	TGTGCCAGTAGTACGACTCCGGGACAGCGGTCCAATCAGCCCCAGCATTTT	CASSTTPGQRSNQPQHF
-	TRBV2	TRBD1	TRBJ1-5	TGTGCCAGCAGCCGGGACAGGGGGTATCAGCCCCAGCATTTT	CASSRDRGYQPQHF
-	TRBV5-1	TRBD2	TRBJ2-7	TGCGCCAGCAGCTTGCCCCGAGGGGCTAGCGGGACCACCTACGAGCAGTACTTC	CASSLPRGASGTTYEQYF
-	TRBV10-2	-	TRBJ2-3	TGCGCCAGCAGACTAGGGCTGGATACGCAGTATTTT	CASRLGLDTQYF